These T cell receptor beta chains were read from a single sample in a study of blood T cell repertoires in COVID-19. Profiling relied on immunoSEQ multiplex PCR, and the TCRdb table lists in-frame clones only, not all of them. Of some 330,000 clones listed, roughly 90% are singletons. The material sequenced was PBMCs or T cells enriched from blood (not recorded which). These receptors were obtained from a woman under 40 who had recovered from COVID-19. Both conserved end residues are part of each CDR3. A D gene is named only where the DNA matches it firmly. The size of a clone is reported for some rows only, either as once, few or many, or as a class for expanded clones.

clone_size	d_call	j_call	v_call	cdr3_nt	cdr3_aa
NA	TRBD1	TRBJ1-2	TRBV6-5	TGTGCCAGCAGCTGGGGACAGGGAGACTATGGCTACACCTTC	CASSWGQGDYGYTF
NA	NA	TRBJ1-1	TRBV18	TGTGCCAGCTCACCAGGACGGGGCACTGAAGCTTTCTTT	CASSPGRGTEAFF
NA	NA	TRBJ1-3	TRBV5-1	TGCGCCAGCAGCTTGGCGGGTTTTAACACCATATATTTT	CASSLAGFNTIYF
NA	NA	TRBJ1-2	TRBV7-8	TGTGCCAGCAGCTTAGAGCAGGGCCTGGGGGGCTACACCTTC	CASSLEQGLGGYTF
NA	NA	TRBJ2-1	TRBV28	TGTGCCAGCAGTTCCCCAGGGAAGGGTAGCCCGGGCTCCTACAATGAGCAGTTCTTC	CASSSPGKGSPGSYNEQFF
NA	NA	TRBJ2-7	TRBV7-6	TGTGCCAGCAGCCCCGAACAGTTATACGAGCAGTACTTC	CASSPEQLYEQYF
NA	TRBD2	TRBJ2-1	TRBV24-1	TGTGCCACCAGTGATTCCAGGACTAGCGGGGGTTTCGAGCAGTTCTTC	CATSDSRTSGGFEQFF
NA	TRBD2	TRBJ2-4	TRBV7-2	TGTGCCAGCAGCTTAGACGTAGCGGGGGGCCTAGCCAAAAACATTCAGTACTTC	CASSLDVAGGLAKNIQYF
NA	NA	TRBJ1-6	TRBV28	TGTGCCAGCAGCACACCGACAGGTGGGGATTCACCCCTCCACTTT	CASSTPTGGDSPLHF
NA	NA	TRBJ1-5	TRBV5-5	TGTGCCAGCAGCTCCACAGGGAATAGCAATCAGCCCCAGCATTTT	CASSSTGNSNQPQHF
NA	TRBD2	TRBJ2-5	TRBV10-3	TGTGCCACTCACCCCGCTAGCGGCCAAGCGGGAGAGACCCAGTACTTC	CATHPASGQAGETQYF
NA	TRBD1	TRBJ2-4	TRBV19	TGTGCCAGTAGTATGGGAGACAGGGGAACCAAAAACATTCAGTACTTC	CASSMGDRGTKNIQYF
NA	TRBD2	TRBJ2-1	TRBV4-3	TGCGCCAGCAGCCAAGCTCGTCAGCGGGATTCCTACAATGAGCAGTTCTTC	CASSQARQRDSYNEQFF
NA	NA	TRBJ2-7	TRBV27	TGTGCCAGCAGTCCCACCCTCATCGACAGCTCCTACGAGCAGTACTTC	CASSPTLIDSSYEQYF
few	TRBD1	TRBJ1-6	TRBV6-1	TGTGCCAGCAGTGAAGACAGGGGTCAGTATTCACCCCTCCACTTT	CASSEDRGQYSPLHF
NA	NA	TRBJ2-3	TRBV2	TGTGCCAGCAGTGGCGAGGGCACAGATACGCAGTATTTT	CASSGEGTDTQYF
NA	NA	TRBJ1-1	TRBV15	TGTGCCACCAAGGATTTCGGGGGAATGAACACTGAAGCTTTCTTT	CATKDFGGMNTEAFF
NA	NA	TRBJ1-1	TRBV7-2	TGTGCCAGCAGTTTAGCCCCGGGGTTTGAAGCTTTCTTT	CASSLAPGFEAFF
once	TRBD2	TRBJ2-7	TRBV11-2	TGTGCCAGCAGCCGCATGGCTAGCGGGAGTTACGAGCAGTACTTC	CASSRMASGSYEQYF
NA	NA	TRBJ1-5	TRBV7-9	TGTGCCAGCAGCTTAGGCGGGGGCAATCAGCCCCAGCATTTT	CASSLGGGNQPQHF
NA	NA	TRBJ1-2	TRBV5-1	TGCGCCAGCAGCTTGAACAGGGAGGGCTACACCTTC	CASSLNREGYTF
NA	NA	TRBJ1-5	TRBV6-2/TRBV6-3	TGTGCCAGCAGCCCCTACGGGAATCAGCCCCAGCATTTT	CASSPYGNQPQHF
NA	TRBD1	TRBJ1-2	TRBV7-9	TGTGCCAGCAGCCCGGGACAGGGGACCATGCTCTATGGCTACACCTTC	CASSPGQGTMLYGYTF
NA	TRBD1	TRBJ2-2	TRBV7-3	TGTGCCAGCAGCCCGTCGACAGGGGGAGACGGGGAGCTGTTTTTT	CASSPSTGGDGELFF
few	NA	TRBJ2-1	TRBV5-1	TGCGCCAGCAGACTGGCAGGGAACAATGAGCAGTTCTTC	CASRLAGNNEQFF
NA	NA	TRBJ1-2	TRBV13	TGTGCCAGCAGCTTAGGGGACAGCCAAGGAGGCTACACCTTC	CASSLGDSQGGYTF
NA	NA	TRBJ1-1	TRBV10-3	TGTGCCATCAGTGACCCCCCCCGCGATGAAGCTTTCTTT	CAISDPPRDEAFF
NA	TRBD1	TRBJ2-7	TRBV4-3	TGCGCCAGCAGCCAGGCCGGGACAGAAACCTACGAGCAGTACTTC	CASSQAGTETYEQYF
NA	NA	TRBJ1-2	TRBV6-5	TGTGCCAGCAGTTACAGTGGGGGGTATGGCTACACCTTC	CASSYSGGYGYTF
NA	TRBD1	TRBJ2-1	TRBV29-1	TGCAGCGTTTCACAAGGGACAGGTATTTTCAATGAGCAGTTCTTC	CSVSQGTGIFNEQFF
NA	TRBD1	TRBJ1-2	TRBV4-1	TGCGCCAGCAGCCGAACCGGGACAGGAGCTAACTATGGCTACACCTTC	CASSRTGTGANYGYTF
NA	TRBD1	TRBJ1-5	TRBV28	TGTGCCAGCAGGATTGGGACAGGGGGCAACCAGCCCCAGCATTTT	CASRIGTGGNQPQHF
NA	TRBD1	TRBJ1-5	TRBV19	TGTGCCAGTAGTACGGACAGGGGGGTCTATCAGCCCCAGCATTTT	CASSTDRGVYQPQHF
NA	TRBD1	TRBJ2-2	TRBV5-1	TGCGCCAGCAGCAAGACAGGGGGTCGAGACACCGGGGAGCTGTTTTTT	CASSKTGGRDTGELFF
once	TRBD2	TRBJ2-7	TRBV7-8	TGTGCCAGCAGCTCTAGCGGGGCCCTCCCTACGAGGCAGTACTTC	CASSSSGALPTRQYF
few	NA	TRBJ2-5	TRBV7-6	TGTGCCAGCAGCTTAGCCCTACAGGCAGAGACCCAGTACTTC	CASSLALQAETQYF
once	NA	TRBJ2-3	TRBV4-3	TGCGCCAGCAGCCAAGTTCTAATTCCAGATACGCAGTATTTT	CASSQVLIPDTQYF
NA	NA	TRBJ1-1	TRBV6-2/TRBV6-3	TGTGCCAGCAGTTTACGAGTGAACACTGAAGCTTTCTTT	CASSLRVNTEAFF
NA	NA	TRBJ2-1	TRBV18	TGTGCCAGCTCAACAGGGTCCCCCAATGAGCAGTTCTTC	CASSTGSPNEQFF
NA	NA	TRBJ1-1	TRBV5-8	TGTGCCAGCTCCAGGTCGGCGCCTAACACTGAAGCTTTCTTT	CASSRSAPNTEAFF
NA	NA	TRBJ2-2	TRBV19	TGTGCCAGTATCCCGGGGGTACCCGGGGAGCTGTTTTTT	CASIPGVPGELFF
NA	TRBD2	TRBJ2-1	TRBV4-3	TGCGCCAGCAGCCATCTAGCGGGAGGCGATGAGCAGTTCTTC	CASSHLAGGDEQFF
NA	NA	TRBJ2-5	TRBV12-3/TRBV12-4	TGTGCCAGCAGGAATACAGGGCTAGAGACCCAGTACTTC	CASRNTGLETQYF
NA	NA	TRBJ2-2	TRBV6-2/TRBV6-3	TGTGCCAGCAGTCCGACAGACGCCGGGGAGCTGTTTTTT	CASSPTDAGELFF
NA	NA	TRBJ2-3	TRBV5-8	TGTGCCAGCAGCTACCAGGGGTCCCCGGATACGCAGTATTTT	CASSYQGSPDTQYF
NA	TRBD1	TRBJ1-2	TRBV7-3	TGTGCCAGCAGCTCCACGCAGGGGGCACATGGCTACACCTTC	CASSSTQGAHGYTF
NA	NA	TRBJ2-4	TRBV19	TGTGCCAGTAACCCGCGACACCCACCTAAAAACATTCAGTACTTC	CASNPRHPPKNIQYF
NA	NA	TRBJ1-3	TRBV15	TGTGCCACCAGCAGAGATACTTCGGGGGGCGCTTCTGGAAACACCATATATTTT	CATSRDTSGGASGNTIYF